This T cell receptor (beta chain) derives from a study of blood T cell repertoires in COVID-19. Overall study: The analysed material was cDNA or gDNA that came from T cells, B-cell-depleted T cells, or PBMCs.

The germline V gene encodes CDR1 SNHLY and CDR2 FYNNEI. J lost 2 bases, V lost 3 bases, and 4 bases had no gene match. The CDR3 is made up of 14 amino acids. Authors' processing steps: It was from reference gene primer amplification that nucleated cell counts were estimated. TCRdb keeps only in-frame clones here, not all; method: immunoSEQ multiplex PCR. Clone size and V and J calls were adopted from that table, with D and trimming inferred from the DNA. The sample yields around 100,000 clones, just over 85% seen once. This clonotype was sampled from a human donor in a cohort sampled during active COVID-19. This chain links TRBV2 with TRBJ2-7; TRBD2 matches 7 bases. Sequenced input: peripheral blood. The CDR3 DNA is TGTGCCAGCAGTGAGGAGCGGGGCCCCTACGAGCAGTACTTC. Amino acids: CASSEERGPYEQYF.